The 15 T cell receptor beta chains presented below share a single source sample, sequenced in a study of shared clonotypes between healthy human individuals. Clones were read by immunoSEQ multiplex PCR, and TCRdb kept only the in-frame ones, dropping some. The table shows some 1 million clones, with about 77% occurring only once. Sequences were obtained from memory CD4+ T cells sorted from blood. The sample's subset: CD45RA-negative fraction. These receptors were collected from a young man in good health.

CDR3 in DNA: TGTGCCAGCAGTTCACAAATTAGCAATCAGCCCCAGCATTTT. Its protein product is CASSSQISNQPQHF. This sequence joins TRBV6-5 and TRBJ1-5; D call uncertain. The V gene's germline CDR1 is MNHEY and CDR2 SVGAGI. The CDR3 covers 14 residues. With 4 bases removed from V and 0 bases from J, the gap between germline ends came to 7 bases.

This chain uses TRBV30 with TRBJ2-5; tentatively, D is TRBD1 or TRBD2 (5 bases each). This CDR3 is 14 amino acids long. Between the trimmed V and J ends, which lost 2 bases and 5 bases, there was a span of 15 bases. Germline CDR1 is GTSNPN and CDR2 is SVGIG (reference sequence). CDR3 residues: CAWSSGSPKETQYF. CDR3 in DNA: TGTGCCTGGAGTTCAGGGAGTCCAAAGGAGACCCAGTACTTC.

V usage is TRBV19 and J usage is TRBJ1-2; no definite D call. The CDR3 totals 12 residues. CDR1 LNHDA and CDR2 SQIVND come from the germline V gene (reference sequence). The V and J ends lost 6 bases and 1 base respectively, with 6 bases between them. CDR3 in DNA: TGTGCCAGTAGACGAGATAACTATGGCTACACCTTC. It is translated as CASRRDNYGYTF.

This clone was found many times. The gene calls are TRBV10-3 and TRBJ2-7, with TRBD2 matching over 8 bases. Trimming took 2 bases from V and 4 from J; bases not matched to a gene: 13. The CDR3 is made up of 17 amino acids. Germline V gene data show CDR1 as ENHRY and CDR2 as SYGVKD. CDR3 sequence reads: CAISEGFVLADSYEQYF. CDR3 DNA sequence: TGTGCCATCAGTGAGGGATTCGTACTAGCGGATTCGTACGAGCAGTACTTC.

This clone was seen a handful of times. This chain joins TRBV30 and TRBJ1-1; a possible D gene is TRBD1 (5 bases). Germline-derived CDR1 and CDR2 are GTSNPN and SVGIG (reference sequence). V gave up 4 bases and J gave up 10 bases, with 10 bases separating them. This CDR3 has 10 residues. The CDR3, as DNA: TGTGCCTGGATGAGGGGTCGAGCTTTCTTT. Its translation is CAWMRGRAFF.

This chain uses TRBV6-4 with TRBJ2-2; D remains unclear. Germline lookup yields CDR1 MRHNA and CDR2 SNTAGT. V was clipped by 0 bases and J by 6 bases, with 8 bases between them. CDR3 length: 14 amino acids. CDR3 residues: CASSDSTAPGELFF. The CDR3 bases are TGTGCCAGCAGTGACTCGACGGCCCCCGGGGAGCTGTTTTTT.

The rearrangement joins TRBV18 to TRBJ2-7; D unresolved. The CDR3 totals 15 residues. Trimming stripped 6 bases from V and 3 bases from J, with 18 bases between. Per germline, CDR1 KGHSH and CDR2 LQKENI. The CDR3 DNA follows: TGTGCCAGCTCGCATGAACCGACACATATCTACGAGCAGTACTTC. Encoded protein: CASSHEPTHIYEQYF. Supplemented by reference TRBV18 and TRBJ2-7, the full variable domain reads NAGVMQNPRHLVRRRGQEARLRCSPMKGHSHVYWYRQLPEEGLKFMVYLQKENIIDESGMPKERFSAEFPKEGPSILRIQQVVRGDSAAYFCASSHEPTHIYEQYFGPGTRLTVT.

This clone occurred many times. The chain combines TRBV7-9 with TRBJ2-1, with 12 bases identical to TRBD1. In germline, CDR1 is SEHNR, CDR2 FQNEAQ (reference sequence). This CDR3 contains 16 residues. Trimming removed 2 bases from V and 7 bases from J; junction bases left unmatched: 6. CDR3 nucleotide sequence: TGTGCCAGCAGCTTAAGGGGGACAGGGGGCTGGAATGAGCAGTTCTTC. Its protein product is CASSLRGTGGWNEQFF.

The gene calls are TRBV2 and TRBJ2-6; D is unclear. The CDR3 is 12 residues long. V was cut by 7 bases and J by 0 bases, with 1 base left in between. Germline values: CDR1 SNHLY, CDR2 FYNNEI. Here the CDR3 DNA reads TGTGCCAGCAACTCTGGGGCCAACGTCCTGACTTTC. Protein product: CASNSGANVLTF. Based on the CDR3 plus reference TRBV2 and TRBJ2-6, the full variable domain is EPEVTQTPSHQVTQMGQEVILRCVPISNHLYFYWYRQILGQKVEFLVSFYNNEISEKSEIFDDQFSVERPDGSNFTLKIRSTKLEDSAMYFCASNSGANVLTFGAGSRLTVL.

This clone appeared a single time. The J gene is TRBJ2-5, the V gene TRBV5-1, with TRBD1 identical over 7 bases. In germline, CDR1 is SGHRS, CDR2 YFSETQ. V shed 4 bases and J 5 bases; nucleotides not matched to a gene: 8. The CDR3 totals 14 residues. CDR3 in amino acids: CASSPDTGEETQYF. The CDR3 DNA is TGCGCCAGCAGCCCAGATACAGGGGAGGAGACCCAGTACTTC. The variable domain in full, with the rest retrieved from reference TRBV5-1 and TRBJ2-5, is KAGVTQTPRYLIKTRGQQVTLSCSPISGHRSVSWYQQTPGQGLQFLFEYFSETQRNKGNFPGRFSGRQFSNSRSEMNVSTLELGDSALYLCASSPDTGEETQYFGPGTRLLVL.

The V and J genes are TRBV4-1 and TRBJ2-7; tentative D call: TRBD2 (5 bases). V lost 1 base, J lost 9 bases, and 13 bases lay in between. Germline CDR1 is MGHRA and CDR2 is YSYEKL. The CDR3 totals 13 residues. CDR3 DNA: TGCGCCAGCAGCCAAGTAGGTGCGGGCGGGCAGTACTTC. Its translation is CASSQVGAGGQYF.

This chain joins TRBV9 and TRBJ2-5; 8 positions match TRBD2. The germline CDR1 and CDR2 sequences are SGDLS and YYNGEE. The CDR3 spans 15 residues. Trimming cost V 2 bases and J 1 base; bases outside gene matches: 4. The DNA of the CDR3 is TGTGCCAGCAGCGTGGACGGGGGGGTCCAAGAGACCCAGTACTTC. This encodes CASSVDGGVQETQYF.

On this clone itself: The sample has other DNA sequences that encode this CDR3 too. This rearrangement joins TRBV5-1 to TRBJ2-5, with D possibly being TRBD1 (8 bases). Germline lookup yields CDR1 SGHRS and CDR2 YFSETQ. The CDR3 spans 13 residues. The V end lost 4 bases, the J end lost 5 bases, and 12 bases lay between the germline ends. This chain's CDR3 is CASSGQGGETQYF. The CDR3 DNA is TGCGCCAGCAGCGGACAGGGAGGGGAGACCCAGTACTTC.

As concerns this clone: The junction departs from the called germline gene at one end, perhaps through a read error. The CDR3 region is CASADSGRAVSF. The CDR3 DNA reads as TGTGCCAGCGCGGACTCGGGGAGGGCCGTCTCCTTC. The chain is built from TRBV6-6 and TRBJ1-2, with D hard to call. The CDR3 sequence is 12 residues long. CDR1 and CDR2 from the germline V gene are MNHNY and SVGAGI (reference sequence).

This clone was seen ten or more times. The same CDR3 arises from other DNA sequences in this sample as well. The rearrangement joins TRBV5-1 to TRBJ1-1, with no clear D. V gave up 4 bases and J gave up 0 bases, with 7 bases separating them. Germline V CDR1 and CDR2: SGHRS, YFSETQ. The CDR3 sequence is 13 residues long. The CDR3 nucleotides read TGCGCCAGCAGCGACACCATGAACACTGAAGCTTTCTTT. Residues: CASSDTMNTEAFF. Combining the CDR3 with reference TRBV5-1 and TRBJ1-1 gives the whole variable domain KAGVTQTPRYLIKTRGQQVTLSCSPISGHRSVSWYQQTPGQGLQFLFEYFSETQRNKGNFPGRFSGRQFSNSRSEMNVSTLELGDSALYLCASSDTMNTEAFFGQGTRLTVV.